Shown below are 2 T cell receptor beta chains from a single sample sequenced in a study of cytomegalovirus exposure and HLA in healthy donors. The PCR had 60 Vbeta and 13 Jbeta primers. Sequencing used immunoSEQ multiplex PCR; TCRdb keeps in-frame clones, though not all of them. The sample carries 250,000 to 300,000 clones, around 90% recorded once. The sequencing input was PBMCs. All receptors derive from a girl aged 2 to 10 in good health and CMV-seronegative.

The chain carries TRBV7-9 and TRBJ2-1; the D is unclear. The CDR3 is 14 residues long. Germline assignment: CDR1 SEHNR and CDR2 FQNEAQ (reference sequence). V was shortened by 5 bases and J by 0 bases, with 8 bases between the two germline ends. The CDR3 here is CASSAMSSYNEQFF. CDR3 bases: TGTGCCAGCAGCGCCATGAGCTCCTACAATGAGCAGTTCTTC.

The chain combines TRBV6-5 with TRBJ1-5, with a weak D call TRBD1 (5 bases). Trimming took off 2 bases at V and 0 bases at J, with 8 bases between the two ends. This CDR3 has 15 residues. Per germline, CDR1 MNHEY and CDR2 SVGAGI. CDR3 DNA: TGTGCCAGCAGTTACGAGCAGGGTAGCAATCAGCCCCAGCATTTT. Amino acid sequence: CASSYEQGSNQPQHF.